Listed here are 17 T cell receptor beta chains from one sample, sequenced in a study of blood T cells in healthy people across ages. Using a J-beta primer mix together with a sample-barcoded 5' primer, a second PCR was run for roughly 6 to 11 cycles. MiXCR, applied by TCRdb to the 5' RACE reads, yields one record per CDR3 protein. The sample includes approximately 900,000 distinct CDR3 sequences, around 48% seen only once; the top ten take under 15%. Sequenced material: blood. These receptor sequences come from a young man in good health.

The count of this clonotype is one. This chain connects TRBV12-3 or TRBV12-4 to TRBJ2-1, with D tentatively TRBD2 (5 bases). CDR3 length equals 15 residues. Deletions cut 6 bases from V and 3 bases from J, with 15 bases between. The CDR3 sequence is CASSPRDMGYNEQFF. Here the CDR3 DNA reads TGTGCCAGCAGCCCCCGGGATATGGGCTACAATGAGCAGTTCTTC.

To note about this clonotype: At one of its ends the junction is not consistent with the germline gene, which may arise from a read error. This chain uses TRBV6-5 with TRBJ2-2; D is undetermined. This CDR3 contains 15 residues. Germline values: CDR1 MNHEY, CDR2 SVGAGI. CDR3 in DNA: TGTGCTAGCAGTTACCAAGGACCGGGCACCGGGGAGCTGTTTTTT. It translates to CASSYQGPGTGELFF.

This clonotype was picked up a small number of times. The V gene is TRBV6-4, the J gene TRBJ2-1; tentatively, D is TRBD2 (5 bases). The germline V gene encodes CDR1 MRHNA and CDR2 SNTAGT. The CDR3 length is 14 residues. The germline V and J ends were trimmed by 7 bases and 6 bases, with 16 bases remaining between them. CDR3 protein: CASKRDFGRNEQFF. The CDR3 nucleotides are TGTGCCAGCAAGAGGGATTTTGGACGCAATGAGCAGTTCTTC.

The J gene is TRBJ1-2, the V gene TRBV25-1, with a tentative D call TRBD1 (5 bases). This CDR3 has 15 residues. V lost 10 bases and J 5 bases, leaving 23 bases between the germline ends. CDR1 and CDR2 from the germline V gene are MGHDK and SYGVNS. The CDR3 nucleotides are TGTGCCACCTCGGAGTTCGCCGGGACCAAGTATGGCTACACCTTC. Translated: CATSEFAGTKYGYTF.

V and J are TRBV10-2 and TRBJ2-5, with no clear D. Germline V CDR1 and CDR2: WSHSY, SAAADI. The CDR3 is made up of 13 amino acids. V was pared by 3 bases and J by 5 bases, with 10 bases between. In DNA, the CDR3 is TGCGCCAGCAGTGAAGAGATTGAGGAGACCCAGTACTTC. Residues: CASSEEIEETQYF.

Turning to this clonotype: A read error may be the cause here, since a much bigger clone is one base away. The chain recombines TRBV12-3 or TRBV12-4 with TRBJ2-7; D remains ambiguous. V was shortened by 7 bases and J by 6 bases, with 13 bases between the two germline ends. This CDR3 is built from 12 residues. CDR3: CASKGIPCEQYF. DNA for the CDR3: TGTGCCAGCAAAGGGATCCCCTGCGAGCAGTACTTC.

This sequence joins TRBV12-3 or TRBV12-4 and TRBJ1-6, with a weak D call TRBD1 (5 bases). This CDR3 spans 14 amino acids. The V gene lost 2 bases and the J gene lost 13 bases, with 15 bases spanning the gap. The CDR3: CASSLKGRETPLHF. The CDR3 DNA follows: TGTGCCAGCAGTTTAAAGGGGCGGGAGACGCCCCTCCACTTT.

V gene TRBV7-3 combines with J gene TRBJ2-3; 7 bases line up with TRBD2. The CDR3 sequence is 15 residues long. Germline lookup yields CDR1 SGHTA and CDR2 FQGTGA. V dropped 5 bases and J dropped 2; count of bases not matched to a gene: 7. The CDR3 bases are TGTGCCAGCAGCCCGCGAGGACTAGTCACAGATACGCAGTATTTT. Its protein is CASSPRGLVTDTQYF.

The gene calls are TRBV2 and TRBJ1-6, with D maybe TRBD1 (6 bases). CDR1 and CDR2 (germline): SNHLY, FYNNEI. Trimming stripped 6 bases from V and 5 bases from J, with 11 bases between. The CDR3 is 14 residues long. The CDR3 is CASREDSDNSPLHF. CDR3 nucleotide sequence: TGTGCCAGCAGGGAGGACAGCGATAATTCACCCCTCCACTTT. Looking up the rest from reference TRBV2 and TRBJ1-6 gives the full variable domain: EPEVTQTPSHQVTQMGQEVILRCVPISNHLYFYWYRQILGQKVEFLVSFYNNEISEKSEIFDDQFSVERPDGSNFTLKIRSTKLEDSAMYFCASREDSDNSPLHFGNGTRLTVT.

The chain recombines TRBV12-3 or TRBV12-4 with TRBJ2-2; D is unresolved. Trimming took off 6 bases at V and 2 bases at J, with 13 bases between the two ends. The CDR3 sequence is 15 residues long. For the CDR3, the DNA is TGTGCCAGCAGCTCCCCTATTGCAAACACCGGGGAGCTGTTTTTT. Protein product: CASSSPIANTGELFF.

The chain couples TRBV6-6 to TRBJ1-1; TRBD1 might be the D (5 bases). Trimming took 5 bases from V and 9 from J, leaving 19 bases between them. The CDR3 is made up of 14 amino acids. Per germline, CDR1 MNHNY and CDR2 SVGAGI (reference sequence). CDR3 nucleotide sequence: TGTGCCAGCAGTCGGGTCTTGGGGGGAGAGCAAGCTTTCTTT. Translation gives CASSRVLGGEQAFF.

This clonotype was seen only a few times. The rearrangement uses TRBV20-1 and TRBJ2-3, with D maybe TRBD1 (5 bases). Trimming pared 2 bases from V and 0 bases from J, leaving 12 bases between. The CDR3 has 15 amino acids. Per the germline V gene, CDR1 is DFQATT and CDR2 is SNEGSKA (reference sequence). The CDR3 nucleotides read TGCAGTGCTAGACCCTTCAAGGGGAGCACAGATACGCAGTATTTT. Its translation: CSARPFKGSTDTQYF.

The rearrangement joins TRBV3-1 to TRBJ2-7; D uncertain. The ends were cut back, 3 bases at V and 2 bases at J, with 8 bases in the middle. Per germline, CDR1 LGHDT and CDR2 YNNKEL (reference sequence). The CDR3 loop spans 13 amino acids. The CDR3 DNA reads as TGTGCCAGCAGCCACGAGGTCCCCTACGAGCAGTACTTC. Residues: CASSHEVPYEQYF.

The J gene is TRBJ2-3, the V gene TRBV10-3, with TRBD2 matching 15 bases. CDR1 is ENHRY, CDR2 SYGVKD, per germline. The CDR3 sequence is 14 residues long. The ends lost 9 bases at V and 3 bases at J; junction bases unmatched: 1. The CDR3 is CAMGTSGGTDTQYF. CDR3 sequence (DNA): TGTGCCATGGGGACTAGCGGGGGGACAGATACGCAGTATTTT.

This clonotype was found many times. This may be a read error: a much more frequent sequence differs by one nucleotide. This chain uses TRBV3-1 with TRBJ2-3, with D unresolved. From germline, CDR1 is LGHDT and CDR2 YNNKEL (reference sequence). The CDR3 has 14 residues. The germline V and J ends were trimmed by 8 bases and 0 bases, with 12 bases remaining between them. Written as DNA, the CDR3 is TGTGCCAGCTGTCAGGTAACTAGCACAGATACGCAGTATTTT. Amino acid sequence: CASCQVTSTDTQYF.

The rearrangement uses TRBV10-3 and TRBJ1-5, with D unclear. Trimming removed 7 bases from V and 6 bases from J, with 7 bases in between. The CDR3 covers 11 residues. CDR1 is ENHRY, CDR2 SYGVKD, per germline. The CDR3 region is CAITRTQPQHF. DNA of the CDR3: TGTGCCATCACCAGGACTCAGCCCCAGCATTTT.

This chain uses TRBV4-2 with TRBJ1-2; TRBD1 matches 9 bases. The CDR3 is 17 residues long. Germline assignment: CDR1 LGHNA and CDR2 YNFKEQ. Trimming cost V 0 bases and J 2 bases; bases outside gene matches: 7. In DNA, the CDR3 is TGTGCCAGCAGCCAAGATACTTCTACAGGGGGCAACTATGGCTACACCTTC. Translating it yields CASSQDTSTGGNYGYTF.